This passage covers 18 T cell receptor beta chains from one sample sequenced in a study of blood T cells in healthy people across ages. The authors ran a second PCR of roughly 6 to 12 cycles using a sample-barcoded 5' primer and a J-beta primer mix. TCRdb analysed the 5' RACE reads with MiXCR anew, one entry per CDR3 protein. The sample yields about 1,400,000 distinct CDR3 sequences, around two fifths seen once. Sequenced material: blood. The origin of the receptors is a woman aged 18-29 years in good health.

This clonotype was seen more than once but under ten times. The chain joins TRBV7-6 to TRBJ2-3, with 9 bases aligning to TRBD2. CDR1 SGHVS and CDR2 FNYEAQ come from the germline V gene. This CDR3 has 18 amino acids. The ends lost 0 bases at V and 0 bases at J; junction bases unmatched: 7. The CDR3 loop is CASSLARVAGDSTDTQYF. The CDR3 DNA sequence: TGTGCCAGCAGCTTAGCGCGGGTAGCGGGGGATAGCACAGATACGCAGTATTTT.

The CDR3 region has the DNA TGTGCCAGCAGTGAGTGGGGTGTCATAAGGGTTGAAGGACAAGAGACCCAGTACTTC. Translation gives CASSEWGVIRVEGQETQYF. The J gene is TRBJ2-5, the V gene TRBV25-1; D is unclear. CDR3 length equals 19 residues. V shed 3 bases and J shed 2 bases, with 25 bases lying between them. Germline CDR1 reads MGHDK; CDR2 reads SYGVNS.

For the CDR3, the DNA is TGTGCCATCAGTGACAGGTACAGCTCCTACGAGCAGTACTTC. Protein product: CAISDRYSSYEQYF. This chain joins TRBV10-3 and TRBJ2-7, with unresolved D. The CDR3 length is 14 residues. V was shortened by 3 bases and J by 0 bases, with 9 bases between the two germline ends. CDR1 and CDR2 (germline): ENHRY, SYGVKD.

This clonotype has just a few counts. The rearrangement links TRBV7-2 to TRBJ2-2; D uncertain. This CDR3 spans 14 amino acids. Germline-derived CDR1 and CDR2 are SGHTA and FQGNSA. V lost 1 base and J lost 6, with 9 bases in between. In nucleotides, the CDR3 is TGTGCCAGCAGCTTAGATCGTGGGCCCGGGGAGCTGTTTTTT. This translates into CASSLDRGPGELFF.

V gene TRBV6-1 combines with J gene TRBJ2-7, with 10 bases that match TRBD2. CDR3 length equals 18 residues. Per germline, CDR1 MNHNS and CDR2 SASEGT. Trimming removed 2 bases from V and 1 base from J; junction bases left unmatched: 11. CDR3 amino acids: CASSEPLSGRALSYEQYF. CDR3 coding DNA: TGTGCCAGCAGTGAACCTCTAAGCGGGAGGGCGCTGTCCTACGAGCAGTACTTC.

This clonotype occurred a few times. The V and J genes are TRBV12-3 or TRBV12-4 and TRBJ2-7; 7 bases fit TRBD1. This CDR3 has 14 amino acids. V shed 5 bases, J shed 3 bases, and the junction held 7 bases outside the gene matches. CDR3 amino acids: CASSPSQGNYEQYF. CDR3 bases: TGTGCCAGCAGTCCCTCACAGGGGAACTACGAGCAGTACTTC.

The CDR3 loop reads CSARGGGWNTEAFF. The CDR3 DNA follows: TGCAGTGCTAGAGGGGGGGGTTGGAACACTGAAGCTTTCTTT. The rearrangement links TRBV20-1 to TRBJ1-1; the D gene is possibly TRBD1 (5 bases). This CDR3 contains 14 residues. Trimming left V 1 base short and J 1 base short, with 10 bases between. CDR1 is DFQATT and CDR2 is SNEGSKA in the germline V gene (reference sequence).

The chain combines TRBV5-1 with TRBJ2-7; D gene uncertain. V dropped 3 bases and J dropped 6 bases, with 13 bases sitting between them. CDR1 SGHRS and CDR2 YFSETQ come from the germline V gene. There are 13 residues in the CDR3. The CDR3 loop reads CASSWTPGGEQYF. The CDR3 DNA sequence: TGCGCCAGCAGCTGGACCCCGGGTGGCGAGCAGTACTTC.

The chain joins TRBV20-1 to TRBJ2-7; 8 bases are shared with TRBD1. CDR1 and CDR2 (germline): DFQATT, SNEGSKA (reference sequence). This CDR3 is built from 12 residues. The CDR3 loop is CRAGQGNYEQYF. The CDR3 nucleotides read TGCAGGGCAGGACAGGGAAATTACGAGCAGTACTTC.

This sequence joins TRBV5-6 and TRBJ1-2; the D gene is possibly TRBD1 (6 bases). Trimming cost V 4 bases and J 6 bases, with 22 bases left between them. This CDR3 contains 16 residues. The germline V gene has CDR1 SGHDT and CDR2 YYEEEE. The DNA for the CDR3 is TGTGCCAGCAGCCGTCCCGGTGGAGACAGGCGGGATGGCTACACCTTC. The encoded protein is CASSRPGGDRRDGYTF.

The CDR3 here is CASSKAGGLDEQFF. In DNA form, the CDR3 reads TGTGCCAGCAGCAAAGCGGGGGGGCTCGATGAGCAGTTCTTC. The chain carries TRBV7-2 and TRBJ2-1; 10 positions match TRBD2. This CDR3 spans 14 amino acids. The V and J ends lost 5 bases and 8 bases, in that order; junction bases with no gene match: 6. Germline CDR1 and CDR2: SGHTA and FQGNSA.

This clonotype was seen only a few times. The chain is built from TRBV2 and TRBJ2-5; D gene uncertain. V was shortened by 4 bases and J by 2 bases, with 8 bases between the two germline ends. This CDR3 region has 13 residues. Germline assignment: CDR1 SNHLY and CDR2 FYNNEI. The CDR3 DNA is TGTGCCAGCAGTGCCCCAGCTCAAGAGACCCAGTACTTC. This encodes CASSAPAQETQYF.

The table lists this clonotype with a few counts. The gene calls are TRBV15 and TRBJ1-1, with a weak D call TRBD1 (5 bases). The CDR3 is 15 residues long. The germline CDR1 and CDR2 sequences are LNHNV and YYDKDF (reference sequence). V lost 0 bases and J lost 0, with 8 bases in between. The CDR3 loop is CATSRDGAMNTEAFF. The CDR3 coding sequence is TGTGCCACCAGCAGAGACGGGGCCATGAACACTGAAGCTTTCTTT.

The chain joins TRBV5-5 to TRBJ2-4, with TRBD2 as a possible D gene (5 bases). With the DNA end fitting TRBJ2-7 better, the J assignment may be wrong. Germline V gene sequence: CDR1 SGHKS, CDR2 YYEKEE (reference sequence). CDR3 length: 14 residues. As DNA, the CDR3 is TGTGCCAGCAGGTTGACGGGATCCTCCTACGAGCAGTACTTC. Translating it yields CASRLTGSSYEQYF.

In the case of this clonotype: Possible read error: a much larger clone is one base away. This chain connects TRBV4-1 to TRBJ1-2, with TRBD1 matching over 9 bases. Per germline, CDR1 MGHRA and CDR2 YSYEKL. The CDR3 length is 18 residues. Unmatched junction bases numbered 11, after V lost 0 bases and J lost 3 bases. CDR3 loop: CASSQEIQGATAYYGYTF. In nucleotides, the CDR3 is TGCGCCAGCAGCCAAGAAATACAGGGGGCCACAGCTTACTATGGCTACACCTTC.

The rearrangement joins TRBV6-1 to TRBJ2-3; perhaps TRBD1 as D (5 bases). This CDR3 has 17 residues. V was cut by 2 bases and J by 3 bases, with 18 bases left in between. CDR1 MNHNS and CDR2 SASEGT come from the germline V gene. The CDR3 reads CASSENNGIAGTDTQYF. The CDR3 region has the DNA TGTGCCAGCAGTGAAAACAATGGGATAGCAGGGACAGATACGCAGTATTTT.

In regard to this clonotype: It may be a read error: a sequence one base away is much more abundant. This chain links TRBV29-1 with TRBJ2-1; 8 bases fit TRBD1. There are 12 residues in the CDR3. Germline CDR1 SQVTM, CDR2 ANQGSEA. V lost 6 bases, J lost 13 bases, and 11 bases stayed unmatched. This CDR3 is CSVLGQGETQFF. CDR3 DNA: TGCAGCGTCCTCGGACAGGGTGAGACCCAGTTCTTC.

This clonotype has at least ten counts. The CDR3 loop is CASSQDLRGGLNEQFF. Written as DNA, the CDR3 is TGTGCCAGCAGCCAAGACCTGCGGGGGGGCCTTAATGAGCAGTTCTTC. The chain has TRBV4-2 and TRBJ2-1, with 9 bases that match TRBD2. Germline V gene lookup returns CDR1 LGHNA and CDR2 YNFKEQ. The ends lost 0 bases at V and 7 bases at J; junction bases unmatched: 7. The CDR3 consists of 16 residues.